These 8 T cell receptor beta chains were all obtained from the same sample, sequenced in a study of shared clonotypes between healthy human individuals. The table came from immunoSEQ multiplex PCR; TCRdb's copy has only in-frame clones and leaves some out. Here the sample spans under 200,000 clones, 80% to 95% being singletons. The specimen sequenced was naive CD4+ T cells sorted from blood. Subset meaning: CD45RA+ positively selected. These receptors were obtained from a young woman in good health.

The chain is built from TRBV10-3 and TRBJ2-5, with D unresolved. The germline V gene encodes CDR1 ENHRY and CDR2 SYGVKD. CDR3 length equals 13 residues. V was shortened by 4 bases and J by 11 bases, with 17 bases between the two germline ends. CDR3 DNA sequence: TGTGCCATCAGTGGATCAACAGCCTGGCTGCAGTACTTC. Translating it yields CAISGSTAWLQYF.

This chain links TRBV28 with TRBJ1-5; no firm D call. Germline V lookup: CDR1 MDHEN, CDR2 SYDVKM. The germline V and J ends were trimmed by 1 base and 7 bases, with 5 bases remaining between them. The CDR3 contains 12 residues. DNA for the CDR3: TGTGCCAGCAGTTTATTAAGCCAGCCCCAGCATTTT. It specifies CASSLLSQPQHF.

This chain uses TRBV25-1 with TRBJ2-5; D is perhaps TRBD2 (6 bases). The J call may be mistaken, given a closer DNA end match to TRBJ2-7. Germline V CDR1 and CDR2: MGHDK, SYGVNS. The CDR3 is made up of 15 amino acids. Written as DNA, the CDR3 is TGTGCCAGCAGTGGGTCGGGGACGGGGGATTACGAGCAGTACTTC. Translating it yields CASSGSGTGDYEQYF.

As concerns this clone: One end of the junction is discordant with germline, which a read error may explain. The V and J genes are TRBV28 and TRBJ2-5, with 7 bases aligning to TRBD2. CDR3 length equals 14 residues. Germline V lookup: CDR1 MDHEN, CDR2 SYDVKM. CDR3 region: CASSLPSGEEAQYF. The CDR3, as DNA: TGTGCCAGCAGTCTCCCTAGCGGAGAAGAGGCCCAGTACTTC.

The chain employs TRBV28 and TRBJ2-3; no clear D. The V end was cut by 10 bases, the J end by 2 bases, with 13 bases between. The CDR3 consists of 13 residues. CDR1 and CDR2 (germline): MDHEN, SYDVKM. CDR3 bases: TGTGCCATCCGACGGACCCACACAGATACGCAGTATTTT. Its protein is CAIRRTHTDTQYF.

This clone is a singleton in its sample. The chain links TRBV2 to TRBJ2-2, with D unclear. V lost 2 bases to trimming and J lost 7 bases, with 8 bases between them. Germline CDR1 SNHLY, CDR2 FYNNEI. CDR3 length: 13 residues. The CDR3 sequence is CASSEIRDGELFF. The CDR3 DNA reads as TGTGCCAGCAGTGAAATAAGGGACGGGGAGCTGTTTTTT.

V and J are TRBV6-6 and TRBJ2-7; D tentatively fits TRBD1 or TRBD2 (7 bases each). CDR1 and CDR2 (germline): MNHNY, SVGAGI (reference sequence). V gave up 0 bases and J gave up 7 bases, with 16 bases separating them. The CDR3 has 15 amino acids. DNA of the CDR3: TGTGCCAGCAGTTACTCGGGGGAGGGGGCGGGAGAGCAGTACTTC. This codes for CASSYSGEGAGEQYF.

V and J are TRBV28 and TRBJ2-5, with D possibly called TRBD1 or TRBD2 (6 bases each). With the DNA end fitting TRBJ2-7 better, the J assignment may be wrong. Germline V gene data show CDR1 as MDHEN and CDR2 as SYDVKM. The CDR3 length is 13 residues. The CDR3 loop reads CASSLGGPYEQYF. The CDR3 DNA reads TGTGCCAGCAGTTTGGGGGGCCCCTACGAGCAGTACTTC.